The 4 T cell receptor beta chains below come from one sample, sequenced in a study of beta chain features in type 1 diabetes. Reverse transcription of all isolated RNA meant that expressed TCRB transcripts were sequenced. Method: immunoSEQ multiplex PCR; TCRdb's copy keeps in-frame clones and lacks some. This sample carries about 400,000 clones, roughly an eighth of them seen once, and the ten largest clones take 0.0085% to 0.012%. General study findings and limits: When Type 1 diabetes patients were examined, their TCRB CDR3s proved moderately but significantly shorter in all four CD4+ subsets.

The antigens these receptors bind are not known. The specimen sequenced was naive CD4+ T cells from blood. The receptors stem from a woman between 18 and 29 years old with type 1 diabetes.

This clone showed up just once. This CDR3 is also generated by other DNA sequences in the sample. V and J are TRBV28 and TRBJ1-1; 7 bases map to TRBD1. This CDR3 region has 14 residues. Losses at the gene ends were 5 bases for V and 2 bases for J; bases not matched to a gene: 5. The germline V gene has CDR1 MDHEN and CDR2 SYDVKM. CDR3 nucleotide sequence: TGTGCCAGCAGTCCCGGGACAGCAAACACTGAAGCTTTCTTT. This gives the protein CASSPGTANTEAFF.

In its sample, this clone was seen a few times. The chain joins TRBV2 to TRBJ2-3; D is unclear. The CDR3 has 16 amino acids. Deletions cut 5 bases from V and 0 bases from J, with 15 bases between. Per germline, CDR1 SNHLY and CDR2 FYNNEI. The CDR3 spells CASSRNPRISTDTQYF. The CDR3 DNA sequence: TGTGCCAGCAGTCGCAACCCCAGGATTAGCACAGATACGCAGTATTTT. Full variable domain (outside the CDR3, taken from reference TRBV2 and TRBJ2-3): EPEVTQTPSHQVTQMGQEVILRCVPISNHLYFYWYRQILGQKVEFLVSFYNNEISEKSEIFDDQFSVERPDGSNFTLKIRSTKLEDSAMYFCASSRNPRISTDTQYFGPGTRLTVL.

This clone was picked up a small number of times. The V call is TRBV4-3, the J call TRBJ1-1; D uncertain. The CDR3 runs 16 residues. Germline V gene data show CDR1 as LGHNA and CDR2 as YSLEER. Trimming removed 1 base at V and 0 bases at J, with 12 bases between. CDR3 region: CASSQVPSGMNTEAFF. In DNA form, the CDR3 reads TGCGCCAGCAGCCAAGTCCCATCGGGGATGAACACTGAAGCTTTCTTT.

The table lists this clone with a few counts. V gene TRBV7-2 combines with J gene TRBJ2-7; the match to TRBD1 covers 10 bases. Per the germline V gene, CDR1 is SGHTA and CDR2 is FQGNSA. After removal of 2 bases from V and 6 bases from J, the junction contained 7 bases not matched to a gene. This CDR3 spans 15 amino acids. CDR3 protein: CASSLTWDRGSEQYF. CDR3 coding DNA: TGTGCCAGCAGCTTAACCTGGGACAGGGGTAGCGAGCAGTACTTC.